The present T cell receptor (beta chain) was sequenced within a study of blood T cell repertoires in COVID-19. In the study overall: There were acute and convalescent COVID-19 samples, and they came from the United States, Italy and Spain.

Per the original methods: Estimated nucleated cell counts came from reference gene primer amplification. The table came from immunoSEQ multiplex PCR; TCRdb's copy has only in-frame clones and leaves some out. The DNA was the basis for D and trimming; V, J and clone size are from that table. The data show about 310,000 clones, around 91% seen once. Germline V CDR1 and CDR2: LNHNV, YYDKDF (reference sequence). CDR3 size: 13 residues. The V and J ends lost 0 bases and 4 bases respectively, with 6 bases between them. Participants were placed into cohorts based on the clinical history they reported. Sequences were obtained from PBMCs or T cells enriched from blood (not recorded which). The clonotype comes from a woman younger than 30 with acute COVID-19. The chain is built from TRBV15 and TRBJ1-2, with no clear D. The chain's CDR3 is CATSRDRVYGYTF. The CDR3 DNA reads TGTGCCACCAGCAGAGATCGGGTCTATGGCTACACCTTC.